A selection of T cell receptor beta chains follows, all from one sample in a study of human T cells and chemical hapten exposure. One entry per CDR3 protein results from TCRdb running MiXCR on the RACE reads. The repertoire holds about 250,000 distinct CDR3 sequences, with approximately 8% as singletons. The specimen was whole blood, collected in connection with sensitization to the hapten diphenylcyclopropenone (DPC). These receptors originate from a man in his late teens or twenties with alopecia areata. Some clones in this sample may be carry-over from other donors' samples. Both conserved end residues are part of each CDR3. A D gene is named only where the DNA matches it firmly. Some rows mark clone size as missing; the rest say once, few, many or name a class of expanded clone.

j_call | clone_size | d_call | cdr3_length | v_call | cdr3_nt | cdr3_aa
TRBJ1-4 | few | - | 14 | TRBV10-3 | TGTGCCACCACAAAGACAGGATATAATGAAAAACTGTTTTTT | CATTKTGYNEKLFF
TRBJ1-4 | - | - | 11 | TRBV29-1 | TGCAGCGCCGCGACGGATGAAAAACTGTTTTTT | CSAATDEKLFF
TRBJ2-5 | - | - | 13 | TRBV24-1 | TGTGCCACCAGTGACCCCGACAGGCAGACCCAGTACTTC | CATSDPDRQTQYF
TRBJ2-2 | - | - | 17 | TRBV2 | TGTGCCAGCAGTGGTTTGGGAATCTACGCGAACACCGGGGAGCTGTTTTTT | CASSGLGIYANTGELFF
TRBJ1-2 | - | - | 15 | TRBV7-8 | TGTGCCAGCAGCCGAGCCACAGACAGGACCTATGGCTACACCTTC | CASSRATDRTYGYTF
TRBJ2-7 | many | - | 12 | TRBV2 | TGTGCCAGCAGTAGGGACGGCTACGAGCAGTACTTC | CASSRDGYEQYF
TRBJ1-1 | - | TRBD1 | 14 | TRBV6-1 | TGTGCCAGCAGTGTTGCGACAGGGTACACTGAAGCTTTCTTT | CASSVATGYTEAFF
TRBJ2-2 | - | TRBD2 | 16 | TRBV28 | TGTGCCAGCAGTTTACGGACTAGCGGGAACACCGGGGAGCTGTTTTTT | CASSLRTSGNTGELFF
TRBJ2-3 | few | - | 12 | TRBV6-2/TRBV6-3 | TGTGCCAGCAGGCGGAGAGGGGGGCAGCAGTATTTT | CASRRRGGQQYF
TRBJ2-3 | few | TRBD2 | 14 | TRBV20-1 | TGCAGTGCTCCCGTCGGGGGGGCCACAGATACGCAGTATTTT | CSAPVGGATDTQYF
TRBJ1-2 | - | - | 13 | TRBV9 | TGTGCCAGCAGTGCTGCCAGTTCCTATGGCTACACCTTC | CASSAASSYGYTF
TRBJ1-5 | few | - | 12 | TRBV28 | TGTGCCAGCAGAGAAGCCAGGGGGCCCCAGCATTTT | CASREARGPQHF
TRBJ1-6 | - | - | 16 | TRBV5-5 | TGTGCCAGCAGCTTGTTGCAGGGCCTGTATAATTCACCCCTCCACTTT | CASSLLQGLYNSPLHF
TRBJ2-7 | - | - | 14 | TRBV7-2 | TGTGCCAGCAGCCGCAGGGACGGTTCCTACGAGCAGTACTTC | CASSRRDGSYEQYF
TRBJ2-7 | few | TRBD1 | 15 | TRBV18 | TGTGCCAGCTCACCTGGACAGGGGGCGCAAATGGTGTCGGACTTC | CASSPGQGAQMVSDF
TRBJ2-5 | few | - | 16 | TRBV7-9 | TGTGCCAGCAGCCTCTCTCGGTTGAGGACCCAGGAGACCCAGTACTTC | CASSLSRLRTQETQYF
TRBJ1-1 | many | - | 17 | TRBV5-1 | TGCGCCAGCAGCGCAGACGCAGGGGCCCCGGGGGATACTGAAGCTTTCTTT | CASSADAGAPGDTEAFF
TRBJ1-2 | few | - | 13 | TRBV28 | TGTGCCAGCAGTTTAAACGGGAACTATGGCTACACCTTC | CASSLNGNYGYTF
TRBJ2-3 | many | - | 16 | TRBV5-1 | TGCGCCAGCAGCCTACAGGGAGGGGAGCACACAGATACGCAGTATTTT | CASSLQGGEHTDTQYF
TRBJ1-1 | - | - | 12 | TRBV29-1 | TGCAGCGCCGGCGGGGTGAACACTGAAGCTTTCTTT | CSAGGVNTEAFF
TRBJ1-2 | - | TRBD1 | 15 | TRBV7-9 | TGTGCCAGCAGCAACCGGGACAGGGAGAGCTATGGCTACACCTTC | CASSNRDRESYGYTF
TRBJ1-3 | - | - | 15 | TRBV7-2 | TGTGCCAGCAGCTTACCAATTGTCTCTGGAAACACCATATATTTT | CASSLPIVSGNTIYF